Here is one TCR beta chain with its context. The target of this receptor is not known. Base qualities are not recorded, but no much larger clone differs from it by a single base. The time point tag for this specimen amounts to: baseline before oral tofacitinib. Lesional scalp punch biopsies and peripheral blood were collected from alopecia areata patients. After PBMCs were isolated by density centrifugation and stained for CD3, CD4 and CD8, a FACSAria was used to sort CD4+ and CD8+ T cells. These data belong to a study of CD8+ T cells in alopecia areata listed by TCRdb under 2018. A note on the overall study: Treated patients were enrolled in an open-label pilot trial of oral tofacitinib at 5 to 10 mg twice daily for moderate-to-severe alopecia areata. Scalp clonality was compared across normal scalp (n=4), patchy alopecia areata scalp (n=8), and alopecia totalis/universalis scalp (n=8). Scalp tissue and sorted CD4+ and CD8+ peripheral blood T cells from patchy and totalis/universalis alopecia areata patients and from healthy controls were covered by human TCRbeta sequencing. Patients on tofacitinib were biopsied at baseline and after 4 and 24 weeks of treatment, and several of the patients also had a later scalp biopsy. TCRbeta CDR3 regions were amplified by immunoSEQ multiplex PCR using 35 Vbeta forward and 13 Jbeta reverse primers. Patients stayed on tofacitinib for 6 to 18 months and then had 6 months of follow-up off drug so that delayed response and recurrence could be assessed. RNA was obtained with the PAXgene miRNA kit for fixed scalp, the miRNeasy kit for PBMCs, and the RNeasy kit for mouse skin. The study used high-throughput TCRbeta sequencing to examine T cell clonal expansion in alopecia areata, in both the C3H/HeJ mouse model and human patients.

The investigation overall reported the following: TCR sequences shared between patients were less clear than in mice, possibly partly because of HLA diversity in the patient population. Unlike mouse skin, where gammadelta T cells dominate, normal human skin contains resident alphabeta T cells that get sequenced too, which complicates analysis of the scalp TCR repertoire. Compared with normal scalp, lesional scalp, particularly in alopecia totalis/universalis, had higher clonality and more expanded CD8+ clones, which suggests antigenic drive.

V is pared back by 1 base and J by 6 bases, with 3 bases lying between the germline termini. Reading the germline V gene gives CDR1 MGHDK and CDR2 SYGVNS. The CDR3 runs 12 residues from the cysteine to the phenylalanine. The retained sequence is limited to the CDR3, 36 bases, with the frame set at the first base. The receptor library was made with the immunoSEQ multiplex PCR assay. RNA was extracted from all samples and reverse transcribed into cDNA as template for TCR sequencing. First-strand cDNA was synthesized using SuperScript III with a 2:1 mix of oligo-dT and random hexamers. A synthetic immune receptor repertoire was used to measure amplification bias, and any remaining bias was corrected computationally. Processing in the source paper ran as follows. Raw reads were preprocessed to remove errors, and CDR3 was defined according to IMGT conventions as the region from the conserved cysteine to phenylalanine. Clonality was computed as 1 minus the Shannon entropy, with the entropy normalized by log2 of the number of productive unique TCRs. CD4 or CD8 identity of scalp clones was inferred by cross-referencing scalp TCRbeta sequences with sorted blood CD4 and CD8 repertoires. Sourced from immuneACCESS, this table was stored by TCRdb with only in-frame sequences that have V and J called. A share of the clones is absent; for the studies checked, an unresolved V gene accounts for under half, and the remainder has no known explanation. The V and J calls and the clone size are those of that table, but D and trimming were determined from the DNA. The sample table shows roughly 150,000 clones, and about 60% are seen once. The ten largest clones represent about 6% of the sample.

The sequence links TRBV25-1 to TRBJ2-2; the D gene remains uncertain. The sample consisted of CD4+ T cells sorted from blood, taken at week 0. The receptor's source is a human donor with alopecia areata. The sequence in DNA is TGTGCCAGCAGTGAATCGGCCGGGGAGCTGTTTTTT. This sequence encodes CASSESAGELFF.